The T cell receptor beta chain under discussion was sequenced for a study of cytomegalovirus exposure and HLA in healthy donors. The PCR made use of 60 Vbeta and 13 Jbeta primers. Only in-frame clones appear in the TCRdb table, and some are missing; sequencing was by immunoSEQ multiplex PCR. The sample has tens of thousands of clones, around 83% seen once. Study-level points and caveats: Highly shared sequence variants in one cluster were likely a sequencing artifact.

The length of the CDR3 is 16 residues. In germline, CDR1 is SGHDN, CDR2 FVKESK. The V gene lost 0 bases and the J gene lost 0 bases, with 9 bases spanning the gap. To note about this clone: The antigen remains undetermined.

The V gene is TRBV14, the J gene TRBJ1-3; D perhaps matches TRBD1 (6 bases). This TCR derives from a man between 65 and 85 years old in good health and CMV-seropositive. Source material: PBMCs. The chain's CDR3 is CASSQDYRASGNTIYF. Here the CDR3 DNA reads TGTGCCAGCAGCCAAGATTACAGGGCCTCTGGAAACACCATATATTTT.